This is a list of T cell receptor beta chains from one sample in a study of shared clonotypes between healthy human individuals. Profiling relied on immunoSEQ multiplex PCR, and the TCRdb table lists in-frame clones only, not all of them. The repertoire has some 1,100,000 clones, approximately 80% of them found once; the top ten carry more than 0.5%. Sequencing was carried out using memory CD4+ T cells from PBMCs. The source is a man younger than 35 in good health. Some clones in this sample may be carry-over from other donors' samples. Each CDR3 is given with its conserved first and last residue. Fields, in order: J gene, clone size, V gene, D gene, CDR3 protein, CDR3 DNA. D genes are given only for firm matches. Not every row has a clone size; where given, it reads once, few, many or a size class.

j_gene: TRBJ2-5; abundance: NA; v_gene: TRBV28; d_gene: NA; CDR3aa: CASSSPATQYF; CDR3nt: TGTGCCAGCAGTTCCCCCGCGACCCAGTACTTC
j_gene: TRBJ1-2; abundance: NA; v_gene: TRBV28; d_gene: TRBD1; CDR3aa: CASSFRDRVYGYTF; CDR3nt: TGTGCCAGCAGTTTCCGGGACAGGGTCTATGGCTACACCTTC
j_gene: TRBJ2-1; abundance: NA; v_gene: TRBV28; d_gene: TRBD2; CDR3aa: CASSGQRASGRSYNEQFF; CDR3nt: TGTGCCAGCAGTGGCCAGAGGGCTAGCGGGAGGAGTTACAATGAGCAGTTCTTC
j_gene: TRBJ2-7; abundance: NA; v_gene: TRBV27; d_gene: NA; CDR3aa: CASSGVGAGNYEQYF; CDR3nt: TGTGCCAGCAGTGGGGTCGGGGCAGGCAACTACGAGCAGTACTTC
j_gene: TRBJ1-4; abundance: NA; v_gene: TRBV6-1; d_gene: TRBD1; CDR3aa: CASSTRGGEEKLFF; CDR3nt: TGTGCCAGCAGTACGCGAGGGGGCGAGGAAAAACTGTTTTTT
j_gene: TRBJ1-5; abundance: NA; v_gene: TRBV11-2; d_gene: NA; CDR3aa: CASSFGGFGQPQHF; CDR3nt: TGTGCCAGCAGCTTCGGGGGATTCGGCCAGCCCCAGCATTTT
j_gene: TRBJ1-4; abundance: NA; v_gene: TRBV2; d_gene: NA; CDR3aa: CASSEDRVWGGTNEKLFF; CDR3nt: TGTGCCAGCAGTGAAGACAGGGTCTGGGGCGGAACTAATGAAAAACTGTTTTTT
j_gene: TRBJ1-1; abundance: NA; v_gene: TRBV7-2; d_gene: NA; CDR3aa: CASSQRRSTEAFF; CDR3nt: TGTGCCAGCAGTCAGCGGAGGTCTACTGAAGCTTTCTTT
j_gene: TRBJ2-1; abundance: NA; v_gene: TRBV5-4; d_gene: TRBD1; CDR3aa: CASSKGQGGHNEQFF; CDR3nt: TGTGCCAGCAGCAAGGGACAGGGGGGACACAATGAGCAGTTCTTC
j_gene: TRBJ1-2; abundance: NA; v_gene: TRBV2; d_gene: TRBD1; CDR3aa: CASNSDRVGGYTF; CDR3nt: TGTGCCAGCAATTCCGACAGGGTCGGGGGCTACACCTTC
j_gene: TRBJ2-2; abundance: NA; v_gene: TRBV28; d_gene: NA; CDR3aa: CASSIPREGELFF; CDR3nt: TGTGCCAGCAGTATCCCCAGGGAGGGGGAGCTGTTTTTT
j_gene: TRBJ2-1; abundance: few; v_gene: TRBV19; d_gene: NA; CDR3aa: CASSPNRGLNEQFF; CDR3nt: TGTGCCAGTAGTCCCAACCGGGGCCTGAATGAGCAGTTCTTC
j_gene: TRBJ2-6; abundance: NA; v_gene: TRBV4-2; d_gene: NA; CDR3aa: CASSQSDSLSGANVLTF; CDR3nt: TGTGCCAGCAGCCAATCCGACAGTCTCTCTGGGGCCAACGTCCTGACTTTC
j_gene: TRBJ2-1; abundance: NA; v_gene: TRBV6-4; d_gene: TRBD2; CDR3aa: CASSEASGSSRQFF; CDR3nt: TGTGCCAGCAGTGAGGCTAGCGGATCCTCTCGGCAGTTCTTC
j_gene: TRBJ2-1; abundance: NA; v_gene: TRBV6-1; d_gene: NA; CDR3aa: CASSERAYNEQFF; CDR3nt: TGTGCCAGCAGTGAGCGGGCCTACAATGAGCAGTTCTTC
j_gene: TRBJ2-1; abundance: NA; v_gene: TRBV7-3; d_gene: TRBD2; CDR3aa: CASSRLAGGFYNEQFF; CDR3nt: TGTGCCAGCAGTCGACTAGCGGGAGGCTTTTACAATGAGCAGTTCTTC
j_gene: TRBJ2-3; abundance: many; v_gene: TRBV27; d_gene: TRBD2; CDR3aa: CASSPIGLAGVNADTQYF; CDR3nt: TGTGCCAGCAGTCCGATAGGACTAGCGGGAGTTAACGCAGATACGCAGTATTTT
j_gene: TRBJ2-7; abundance: NA; v_gene: TRBV30; d_gene: TRBD2; CDR3aa: CAWRGTTTIYEQYF; CDR3nt: TGTGCCTGGAGGGGGACTACCACGATCTACGAGCAGTACTTC
j_gene: TRBJ2-1; abundance: NA; v_gene: TRBV6-1; d_gene: NA; CDR3aa: CASSAIWRDEQFF; CDR3nt: TGTGCCAGCTCAGCCATATGGCGTGATGAGCAGTTCTTC
j_gene: TRBJ2-7; abundance: NA; v_gene: TRBV6-1; d_gene: TRBD2; CDR3aa: CASRGRLAGDYEQYF; CDR3nt: TGTGCCAGCAGGGGTAGACTAGCGGGAGACTACGAGCAGTACTTC
j_gene: TRBJ2-7; abundance: NA; v_gene: TRBV5-6; d_gene: TRBD2; CDR3aa: CASGELRPSGSYEQYF; CDR3nt: TGTGCCAGCGGGGAGCTCCGGCCTAGCGGATCCTACGAGCAGTACTTC
j_gene: TRBJ1-5; abundance: NA; v_gene: TRBV2; d_gene: TRBD1; CDR3aa: CASTRTGRENQPQHF; CDR3nt: TGTGCCAGCACCCGGACAGGGAGGGAAAATCAGCCCCAGCATTTT
j_gene: TRBJ2-5; abundance: many; v_gene: TRBV28; d_gene: NA; CDR3aa: CASSFGGSRGTQYF; CDR3nt: TGTGCCAGCAGTTTTGGAGGGAGCCGGGGGACCCAGTACTTC
j_gene: TRBJ2-2; abundance: few; v_gene: TRBV5-6; d_gene: NA; CDR3aa: CASSPLGGELFF; CDR3nt: TGTGCCAGCAGCCCCCTCGGCGGGGAGCTGTTTTTT
j_gene: TRBJ1-2; abundance: once; v_gene: TRBV5-8; d_gene: NA; CDR3aa: CASSPGIAWGYTF; CDR3nt: TGTGCCAGCAGCCCTGGGATCGCGTGGGGCTACACCTTC
j_gene: TRBJ2-7; abundance: NA; v_gene: TRBV2; d_gene: NA; CDR3aa: CASSPFGGLEYEQYF; CDR3nt: TGTGCCAGCAGTCCATTTGGGGGGTTAGAGTACGAGCAGTACTTC
j_gene: TRBJ2-5; abundance: NA; v_gene: TRBV5-4; d_gene: TRBD2; CDR3aa: CASSPRASGRETQYF; CDR3nt: TGTGCCAGCAGCCCGAGGGCTAGCGGGCGGGAGACCCAGTACTTC
j_gene: TRBJ2-1; abundance: NA; v_gene: TRBV7-8; d_gene: TRBD1; CDR3aa: CASSLALDRGSVREQFF; CDR3nt: TGTGCCAGCAGCTTAGCCCTCGACAGGGGGTCCGTGAGGGAGCAGTTCTTC
j_gene: TRBJ2-1; abundance: NA; v_gene: TRBV28; d_gene: TRBD1; CDR3aa: CASTLGQGTFF; CDR3nt: TGTGCCAGCACCTTAGGACAGGGGACCTTCTTC
j_gene: TRBJ2-7; abundance: NA; v_gene: TRBV15; d_gene: TRBD1; CDR3aa: CATSRARGPYEQYF; CDR3nt: TGTGCCACCAGCAGAGCCAGGGGGCCCTACGAGCAGTACTTC